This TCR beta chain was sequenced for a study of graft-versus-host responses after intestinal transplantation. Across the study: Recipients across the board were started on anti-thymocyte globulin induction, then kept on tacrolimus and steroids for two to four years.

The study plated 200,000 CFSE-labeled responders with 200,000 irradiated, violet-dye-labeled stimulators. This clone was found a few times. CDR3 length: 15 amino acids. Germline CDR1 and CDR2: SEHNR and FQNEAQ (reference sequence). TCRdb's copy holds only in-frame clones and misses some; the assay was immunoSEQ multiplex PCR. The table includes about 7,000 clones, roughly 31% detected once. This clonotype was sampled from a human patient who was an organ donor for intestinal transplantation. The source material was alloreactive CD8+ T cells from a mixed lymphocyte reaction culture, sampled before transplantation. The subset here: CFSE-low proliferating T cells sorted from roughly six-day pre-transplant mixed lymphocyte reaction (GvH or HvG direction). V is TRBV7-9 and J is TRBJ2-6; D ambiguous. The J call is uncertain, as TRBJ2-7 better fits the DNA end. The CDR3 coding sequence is TGTGCCAGCAGCTTAGTTCCTCTCTCTCCCTACGAGCAGTACTTC. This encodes CASSLVPLSPYEQYF.